The 17 T cell receptor beta chains in this list originate from one sample, sequenced in a study of T-cell memory formation after mild COVID-19. TCRdb fed the 5' RACE reads into MiXCR, producing one record per CDR3 protein. The sample holds about 350,000 distinct CDR3 sequences, roughly 13% seen once. Input material: PBMCs or a T cell subset sorted from them (not recorded which). Receptor source: a man younger than 35 who had mild COVID-19 (a few samples of this study predate the infection). Cell type and time point are not known.

This clonotype occurred a few times. The V call is TRBV7-2, the J call TRBJ2-7, with D perhaps being TRBD1 or TRBD2 (7 bases each). Between the trimmed V and J ends, which lost 4 bases and 2 bases, there was a span of 15 bases. The germline CDR1 and CDR2 sequences are SGHTA and FQGNSA. CDR3 length: 15 residues. The CDR3 region has the DNA TGTGCCAGCAGCTCCCAGGGGGGGGCCGCCTACGAGCAGTACGTC. Protein: CASSSQGGAAYEQYV.

V usage is TRBV7-8 and J usage is TRBJ2-3; 7 bases align to TRBD2. This CDR3 has 17 residues. Trimming removed 5 bases from V and 5 bases from J; junction bases left unmatched: 16. From germline, CDR1 is SGHVS and CDR2 FQNEAQ. CDR3 in amino acids: CASSTLGRERGRDTQYF. The CDR3 region has the DNA TGTGCCAGCAGCACCCTGGGCCGAGAGCGGGGACGAGATACGCAGTATTTT.

The chain couples TRBV7-9 to TRBJ2-7; TRBD1 matches at 8 bases. Trimming cost V 4 bases and J 1 base; bases outside gene matches: 6. The CDR3 totals 15 residues. The germline V gene has CDR1 SEHNR and CDR2 FQNEAQ (reference sequence). CDR3 sequence reads: CASSWGDRRSYEQYV. As DNA, the CDR3 is TGTGCCAGCAGCTGGGGGGACAGGCGGTCCTACGAGCAGTACGTC.

This clonotype was detected only once. The rearrangement uses TRBV6-1 and TRBJ2-5, with 9 bases that match TRBD1. The CDR3 is made up of 14 amino acids. Germline CDR1 is MNHNS and CDR2 is SASEGT. V lost 7 bases and J lost 7; bases outside the gene matches: 10. The CDR3 here is CASTGTGKDRTQYF. The CDR3 coding sequence is TGTGCCAGCACCGGGACAGGGAAGGATCGGACCCAGTACTTC.

The chain couples TRBV15 to TRBJ2-7; D is perhaps TRBD1 (5 bases). V gave up 0 bases and J gave up 4 bases, with 13 bases separating them. The CDR3 has 15 residues. The V gene's germline CDR1 is LNHNV and CDR2 YYDKDF (reference sequence). In DNA form, the CDR3 reads TGTGCCACCAGCAGAGATTGGAATACAGGTTACGAGCAGTACTTC. The encoded protein is CATSRDWNTGYEQYF.

This clonotype was counted ten times or more. This rearrangement joins TRBV7-2 to TRBJ1-2, with D tentatively TRBD1 (6 bases). This CDR3 comprises 12 residues. V was pared by 5 bases and J by 9 bases, with 13 bases between. CDR1 SGHTA and CDR2 FQGNSA come from the germline V gene. The CDR3 nucleotides read TGTGCCAGCAGCCCATTCAGGGGTAGCTACACCTTC. Translating it yields CASSPFRGSYTF.

At least ten counts were recorded for this clonotype. The V call is TRBV20-1, the J call TRBJ2-3; 7 bases match TRBD2. Trimming removed 5 bases from V and 4 bases from J; junction bases left unmatched: 12. The CDR3 loop spans 15 amino acids. CDR1 is DFQATT and CDR2 is SNEGSKA in the germline V gene (reference sequence). The CDR3 loop is CSALRAAGYPDTQYF. The CDR3 coding sequence is TGCAGTGCTCTGAGGGCAGCGGGGTATCCAGATACGCAGTATTTT.

This clonotype was counted at least ten times. The V gene is TRBV7-2, the J gene TRBJ2-3; tentatively, D is TRBD1 (6 bases). Trimming stripped 3 bases from V and 6 bases from J, with 19 bases between. Germline-derived CDR1 and CDR2 are SGHTA and FQGNSA. The CDR3 has 16 residues. Written as DNA, the CDR3 is TGTGCCAGCAGCTTGGGGGCGGCGGCAGGGGAGGATACGCAGTATTTT. It is translated as CASSLGAAAGEDTQYF.

This chain uses TRBV5-1 with TRBJ2-7; D not resolved. CDR3 length: 14 amino acids. The V and J ends lost 7 bases and 5 bases respectively, with 19 bases between them. Germline CDR1 and CDR2: SGHRS and YFSETQ. As DNA, the CDR3 is TGCGCCAGCCGCACCCCGGACGCCTCAGACGAGCAGTACTTC. Translation: CASRTPDASDEQYF. Combining the CDR3 with reference TRBV5-1 and TRBJ2-7 gives the whole variable domain KAGVTQTPRYLIKTRGQQVTLSCSPISGHRSVSWYQQTPGQGLQFLFEYFSETQRNKGNFPGRFSGRQFSNSRSEMNVSTLELGDSALYLCASRTPDASDEQYFGPGTRLTVT.

In this sample, this clonotype turned up many times. The chain combines TRBV7-9 with TRBJ2-1; D remains ambiguous. The V gene's germline CDR1 is SEHNR and CDR2 FQNEAQ (reference sequence). Trimming left V 1 base short and J 0 bases short, with 13 bases between. This CDR3 is built from 17 residues. Here the CDR3 reads CASSLEAAGSSYNEQFF. The CDR3 coding sequence is TGTGCCAGCAGCTTAGAGGCAGCCGGTAGCTCCTACAATGAGCAGTTCTTC. The full variable domain, with the rest looked up from reference TRBV7-9 and TRBJ2-1, is DTGVSQNPRHKITKRGQNVTFRCDPISEHNRLYWYRQTLGQGPEFLTYFQNEAQLEKSRLLSDRFSAERPKGSFSTLEIQRTEQGDSAMYLCASSLEAAGSSYNEQFFGPGTRLTVL.

V gene TRBV6-2 or TRBV6-3 combines with J gene TRBJ2-7, with 7 nucleotides matching TRBD2. Germline V CDR1 and CDR2: MNHEY, SVGEGT. The V gene end was trimmed by 7 bases and the J gene end by 3 bases; junction bases not matched to a gene: 12. This CDR3 is 15 amino acids long. This CDR3 reads CASTRRGGLVYEQYF. CDR3 nucleotides: TGTGCCAGCACCCGGCGGGGAGGGCTAGTCTACGAGCAGTACTTC.

This clonotype has more than one count but fewer than ten. This chain links TRBV29-1 with TRBJ2-7, with D perhaps being TRBD1 or TRBD2 (5 bases each). V lost 1 base and J lost 0, with 10 bases in between. Germline V gene lookup returns CDR1 SQVTM and CDR2 ANQGSEA. This CDR3 has 14 amino acids. Here the CDR3 reads CSVEVAGSSYEQYF. The CDR3 region has the DNA TGCAGCGTTGAAGTCGCAGGGAGCTCCTACGAGCAGTACTTC.

This clonotype was detected a few times. The V and J genes are TRBV6-1 and TRBJ1-4; D might be TRBD1 (5 bases). The germline CDR1 and CDR2 sequences are MNHNS and SASEGT. V dropped 6 bases and J dropped 4 bases, with 9 bases sitting between them. The CDR3 is 13 residues long. The CDR3 is CASRGTLNEKLFF. CDR3 in DNA: TGTGCCAGCAGAGGGACCCTTAATGAAAAACTGTTTTTT.

This clonotype showed up just a few times. The V call is TRBV10-3, the J call TRBJ1-1; D ambiguous. The length of the CDR3 is 12 residues. Germline V gene lookup returns CDR1 ENHRY and CDR2 SYGVKD. V was trimmed by 4 bases and J by 8 bases, leaving 11 bases between them. In nucleotides, the CDR3 is TGTGCCATCAGTGTGGGCAACCGAGAAGCTTTCTTT. It encodes CAISVGNREAFF.

This sequence joins TRBV28 and TRBJ1-2, with D unresolved. Trimming shortened V by 4 bases and J by 8 bases, and 23 bases separated the two germline ends. From germline, CDR1 is MDHEN and CDR2 SYDVKM. This CDR3 has 16 residues. The CDR3, as DNA: TGTGCCAGCAGTTCTCCACTTGGGTCCTCCGGTAGGGGCTACACCTTC. Translating it yields CASSSPLGSSGRGYTF.

In nucleotides, the CDR3 is TGCGCCAGCAGCGTCGACAGGGGGCCCTTCTACGAGCAGTACTTC. It codes for CASSVDRGPFYEQYF. The chain recombines TRBV5-1 with TRBJ2-7; 10 bases map to TRBD1. The CDR3 runs to 15 residues. The junction had 7 bases not matched to a gene; V was cut back by 4 bases and J by 3 bases. Germline CDR1 and CDR2: SGHRS and YFSETQ.

A few counts support this clonotype. V gene TRBV20-1 combines with J gene TRBJ2-7; D call uncertain. The CDR3 sequence is 14 residues long. Trimming cost V 1 base and J 2 bases, with 12 bases left between them. The germline V gene encodes CDR1 DFQATT and CDR2 SNEGSKA (reference sequence). The CDR3 loop reads CSARVEPLTYEQYV. In DNA form, the CDR3 reads TGCAGTGCTAGAGTAGAGCCTCTGACCTACGAGCAGTACGTC.